Listed below are T cell receptor beta chains from one sample, sequenced in a study of CD8+CD57+ T cells in acquired aplastic anemia. A single record per CDR3 protein comes from TCRdb applying MiXCR to the reads. The sample shows some 200,000 distinct CDR3 sequences, almost 50% of them seen only once. The source material was sorted CD4+, CD8+, or CD8+CD57+ T cells (not recorded which) from PBMCs. The receptors derive from a human donor with aplastic anemia. CDR3s include the opening cysteine and the closing phenylalanine or tryptophan. D genes are given only for firm matches. For some rows the clone size is stated as once, few or many, or as a class when expanded; others skip it.

TRBJ1-5,TRBV5-1,.,many,TGCGCCAGCAGCTTCTCGTATAGCAATCAGCCCCAGCATTTT,CASSFSYSNQPQHF
TRBJ1-3,TRBV7-2,.,.,TGTGCCAGCAGCTTCTGGGGGGAAGGAGACACCATATATTTT,CASSFWGEGDTIYF
TRBJ1-3,TRBV20-1,.,.,TGCAGTGCTAGAGATCCCCGCCGCTCTGGAAACACCACATATTTC,CSARDPRRSGNTTYF
TRBJ2-5,TRBV7-9,.,.,TGTGCCAGCACCCAAGGGGCGGAAGGGACCCAGTACTTC,CASTQGAEGTQYF
TRBJ1-2,TRBV19,.,.,TGTGCCAGTAGTCGGGTGGCAAGTAACTATGGCTACACCTTC,CASSRVASNYGYTF
TRBJ1-5,TRBV6-4,.,many,TGTGCCAGCAGTGTATCAGGTTTCGATCAGCCCCAGCATTTT,CASSVSGFDQPQHF
TRBJ2-7,TRBV7-6,TRBD1,.,TGTGCCAGCAGCCGGGGACAGGGGAACGGCTACGAGCAGTACTTC,CASSRGQGNGYEQYF
TRBJ1-5,TRBV11-3,.,few,TGTGCCAGCACCAGAAATTCAGGGATGGGCAATCAGCCCCAGCATTTT,CASTRNSGMGNQPQHF
TRBJ1-1,TRBV28,.,.,TGTGCCAGCAGTTCCCCGATGAGGAGGGGTATGAACACTGAAGCTTTCTTT,CASSSPMRRGMNTEAFF
TRBJ2-7,TRBV7-9,TRBD1,many,TGTGCCAGCAGCTCCTATCGGGACAGGGTTTACGAGCAGTACTTC,CASSSYRDRVYEQYF
TRBJ2-1,TRBV7-2,.,.,TGTGCCAGCAGCCTCGAGTGGTTGGCTTACAATGAACAGTTCTTC,CASSLEWLAYNEQFF
TRBJ1-6,TRBV9,.,.,TGTGCCAGCAGCGTAGTGGCGGAATACTCCTATAATTCACCCCTCCACTTT,CASSVVAEYSYNSPLHF
TRBJ1-5,TRBV2,.,many,TGTGCCAGCAGTGAATGGGGACCCGGGAGGGGGCAGCCCCAGCATTTT,CASSEWGPGRGQPQHF
TRBJ1-1,TRBV15,.,many,TGTGCCACCCAAGACACAGGGAACACTGAAGCTTTCTTT,CATQDTGNTEAFF
TRBJ2-1,TRBV7-6,TRBD2,.,TGTGCCAGCCTGACTAGCGGACCATACAATGGGCAGTTCTTC,CASLTSGPYNGQFF
TRBJ2-3,TRBV7-8,TRBD2,many,TGTGCCAGCAGCTTGGGGACTAGCGGGGGGGCGGTTAGAACAGATACGCAGTATTTT,CASSLGTSGGAVRTDTQYF
TRBJ1-1,TRBV12-3/TRBV12-4,.,.,TGTGCCAGCAGTTTGAGGCCAGGGCCGATCACTGAAGCTTTCTTT,CASSLRPGPITEAFF
TRBJ1-6,TRBV7-6,.,.,TGTGCCAGCAGCTTAGACCAGAATTCACCCCTCCACTTT,CASSLDQNSPLHF
TRBJ2-1,TRBV10-3,TRBD2,.,TGTGCCATCAGCGTAGCGGGAGGGGGCAATGAGCAGTTCTTC,CAISVAGGGNEQFF
TRBJ2-1,TRBV7-6,.,.,TGTGCCAGCAGCTTAGGGGCATTCAATGAGCAGTTCTTC,CASSLGAFNEQFF
TRBJ1-6,TRBV6-4,.,.,TGTGCCAGCAGTGACTCAGGGAATTCACCCCTCCACTTT,CASSDSGNSPLHF
TRBJ2-1,TRBV5-1,TRBD1,.,TGCGCCAGCAGCCCTGGACAGGGGGCATCCTATAATGAGCAGTTCTTC,CASSPGQGASYNEQFF
TRBJ2-7,TRBV5-5,.,.,TGTGCCAGCAGCCAGGGGGGCGTCGAGCAGTACTTC,CASSQGGVEQYF
TRBJ1-4,TRBV20-1,.,.,TGCAGTGCTAGAGATCCGGGGGCGGTTCGCGGTGAAAAACTGTTTTTT,CSARDPGAVRGEKLFF
TRBJ2-1,TRBV5-1,TRBD1,.,TGCGCCAGCAGTACCGCCCTGGGACAGCCACCTCAGGATGAGCAGTTCTTC,CASSTALGQPPQDEQFF
TRBJ1-1,TRBV2,.,many,TGTGCCAGCAGTGGAAGTTTCGACACTGAAGCTTTCTTT,CASSGSFDTEAFF
TRBJ1-5,TRBV7-9,.,many,TGTGCCAGCAGCCCCTGGGGTCTTCAGCCCCAGCATTTT,CASSPWGLQPQHF
TRBJ1-6,TRBV9,.,few,TGTGCCAGCAGCGTACGTATGGGGCTGGGTGATTCACCCCTCCACTTT,CASSVRMGLGDSPLHF
TRBJ2-3,TRBV7-6,TRBD2,.,TGTGCCAGCAGCTTAGAACTAGCGGGAGGGGTTAGCACAGATACGCAGTATTTT,CASSLELAGGVSTDTQYF
TRBJ1-4,TRBV28,.,many,TGTGCCAGCAGCTCTGCGAGACTAAAACTGTTTTTT,CASSSARLKLFF
TRBJ2-5,TRBV6-1,.,many,TGTGCCAGCAGTGAAGCATCCCTCCAGTACTTC,CASSEASLQYF
TRBJ2-4,TRBV5-8,TRBD1,.,TGTGCCAGCAGCCCGGGACAGGGAAGGAAAGGCAAAAACATTCAGTACTTC,CASSPGQGRKGKNIQYF
TRBJ2-3,TRBV10-3,.,.,TGTGCCAGCAGTGAAACCGGGGACGGCACAGATACGCAGTATTTT,CASSETGDGTDTQYF
TRBJ2-3,TRBV7-2,TRBD2,.,TGTGCCAGCAGCGGACTAGCGGGAGCAGATACGCAGTATTTT,CASSGLAGADTQYF
TRBJ1-4,TRBV7-6,TRBD1,.,TGTGCCAGCAGCCTCCGGGACAGCGTTTCTGGAAAACTGTTTTTT,CASSLRDSVSGKLFF
TRBJ2-5,TRBV20-1,.,.,TGCAGTGCTAGATCTGACACCCAGAGGGTAGATACCCAGTACTTC,CSARSDTQRVDTQYF
TRBJ2-3,TRBV7-6,.,.,TGCGCCAGCAGCTTACGTCAAGCCACAGATACGCAGTATTTT,CASSLRQATDTQYF
TRBJ2-2,TRBV18,.,few,TGTGCCAGCTCACCAAGGACAGAAACCGGGGAGCTGTTTTTT,CASSPRTETGELFF
TRBJ1-1,TRBV9,.,.,TGTGCCAGCAGCGTAGAGTTGGGGGGCAATGAAGCTTTCTTT,CASSVELGGNEAFF
TRBJ2-5,TRBV5-1,.,once,TGCGCCAGCAGCTTGGACCAGGGACAAGGGGAGACCCAGTACTTC,CASSLDQGQGETQYF
TRBJ2-1,TRBV19,.,many,TGTGCCAGTAAAGCCAGGGGAGAAGAAAATGAGCAGTTCTTC,CASKARGEENEQFF
TRBJ2-5,TRBV20-1,TRBD2,many,TGCAGTGCTAGAGGCCTGCCGGGACTAGCGCCCCGGGCGAGGAGTGAGACCCAGTACTTC,CSARGLPGLAPRARSETQYF
TRBJ1-1,TRBV10-3,.,few,TGTGCCATCAGTGCCGACGGTCTGATGAACACTGAAGCTTTCTTT,CAISADGLMNTEAFF
TRBJ2-7,TRBV27,TRBD2,.,TGTGCCAGCAGTATTACTAGCGGGGAGCAGTACTTC,CASSITSGEQYF
TRBJ2-3,TRBV5-1,TRBD2,.,TGCGCCAGCAGCTCGTCTAGCGGACCCACAGATACGCAGTATTTT,CASSSSSGPTDTQYF
TRBJ1-6,TRBV7-9,TRBD1,many,TGTGCCAGCAGCTTAGCAGACAGGGGAAATTCACCCCTCCACTTT,CASSLADRGNSPLHF
TRBJ2-7,TRBV7-3,.,.,TGTGCCGGCAGCTTGGGGGACGGTGAGCAGTACTTC,CAGSLGDGEQYF
TRBJ1-5,TRBV2,.,many,TGTGCCACCGGACAGCAGGGGAATCAGCCCCAGCATTTT,CATGQQGNQPQHF
TRBJ2-7,TRBV30,.,many,TGTGCCTGGAGCGCCAGGTCCGAGCAGTACTTC,CAWSARSEQYF
TRBJ2-5,TRBV7-2,.,.,TGTGCCAGCAGCCGGCAGCCTCAAGAGACCCAGTACTTC,CASSRQPQETQYF
TRBJ2-7,TRBV7-2,.,many,TGTGCCAGCAGCTTATTTTTCGAGCAGTACTTC,CASSLFFEQYF